This entry is about one TCR beta chain. As yet, its antigen is unknown. This record comes from a study of PD-1 blockade in classical Hodgkin lymphoma. Study-level points and caveats: Newly diagnosed patients had baseline TCR diversity that was reportedly lower than that of healthy donors. Still unresolved is the cause of the repertoire differences, which may be disease activity or prior therapy.

The CDR3 loop spans 13 amino acids. V lost 0 bases to trimming and J lost 1 base, with 2 bases between them. Germline V lookup: CDR1 SGHTA, CDR2 FQGNSA. Time point noted: newly diagnosed, previously untreated cHL patient sample. CD4+ T cells were purified from thawed PBMCs by negative selection. Newly diagnosed, untreated classical Hodgkin lymphoma PBMCs served as comparison. Measured with immunoSEQ multiplex PCR; TCRdb has only the in-frame clones, and not every one. The sample contains about 36,000 clones, about 89% of which appear only once. The sequencing sample was made of CD4+ T cells from blood. The chain uses TRBV7-2 and TRBJ2-3; D unresolved. The clonotype comes from a human donor with classical Hodgkin lymphoma. CDR3 sequence (DNA): TGTGCCAGCAGCTTAGCCCGCACAGATACGCAGTATTTT. Its translation is CASSLARTDTQYF. Based on the CDR3 plus reference TRBV7-2 and TRBJ2-3, the full variable domain is GAGVSQSPSNKVTEKGKDVELRCDPISGHTALYWYRQSLGQGLEFLIYFQGNSAPDKSGLPSDRFSAERTGGSVSTLTIQRTQQEDSAVYLCASSLARTDTQYFGPGTRLTVL.